This TCR beta chain was retrieved from a study of preoperative IRX-2 immunotherapy in early breast cancer. Profiled with immunoSEQ multiplex PCR; TCRdb holds only in-frame clones, not every one. The sample contains approximately 24,000 clones, roughly four fifths of which appear only once. The treatment was: preoperative locoregional IRX-2 cytokine immunotherapy. This phase Ib study tested locoregional IRX-2 cytokine immunotherapy given before surgery. Germline V gene lookup returns CDR1 SGHDN and CDR2 FVKESK. This CDR3 has 17 residues. Germline trimming cut 4 bases from V and 3 bases from J; bases unmatched to any gene: 9.

The rearrangement links TRBV14 to TRBJ2-3; 11 bases line up with TRBD2. This sample comprised lymph node tissue, obtained after IRX-2 immunotherapy. The clonotype comes from a human donor with breast cancer. The DNA for the CDR3 is TGTGCCAGCAGCCCCCATAGCGGGGGGGGCAGTACAGATACGCAGTATTTT. The encoded protein is CASSPHSGGGSTDTQYF.